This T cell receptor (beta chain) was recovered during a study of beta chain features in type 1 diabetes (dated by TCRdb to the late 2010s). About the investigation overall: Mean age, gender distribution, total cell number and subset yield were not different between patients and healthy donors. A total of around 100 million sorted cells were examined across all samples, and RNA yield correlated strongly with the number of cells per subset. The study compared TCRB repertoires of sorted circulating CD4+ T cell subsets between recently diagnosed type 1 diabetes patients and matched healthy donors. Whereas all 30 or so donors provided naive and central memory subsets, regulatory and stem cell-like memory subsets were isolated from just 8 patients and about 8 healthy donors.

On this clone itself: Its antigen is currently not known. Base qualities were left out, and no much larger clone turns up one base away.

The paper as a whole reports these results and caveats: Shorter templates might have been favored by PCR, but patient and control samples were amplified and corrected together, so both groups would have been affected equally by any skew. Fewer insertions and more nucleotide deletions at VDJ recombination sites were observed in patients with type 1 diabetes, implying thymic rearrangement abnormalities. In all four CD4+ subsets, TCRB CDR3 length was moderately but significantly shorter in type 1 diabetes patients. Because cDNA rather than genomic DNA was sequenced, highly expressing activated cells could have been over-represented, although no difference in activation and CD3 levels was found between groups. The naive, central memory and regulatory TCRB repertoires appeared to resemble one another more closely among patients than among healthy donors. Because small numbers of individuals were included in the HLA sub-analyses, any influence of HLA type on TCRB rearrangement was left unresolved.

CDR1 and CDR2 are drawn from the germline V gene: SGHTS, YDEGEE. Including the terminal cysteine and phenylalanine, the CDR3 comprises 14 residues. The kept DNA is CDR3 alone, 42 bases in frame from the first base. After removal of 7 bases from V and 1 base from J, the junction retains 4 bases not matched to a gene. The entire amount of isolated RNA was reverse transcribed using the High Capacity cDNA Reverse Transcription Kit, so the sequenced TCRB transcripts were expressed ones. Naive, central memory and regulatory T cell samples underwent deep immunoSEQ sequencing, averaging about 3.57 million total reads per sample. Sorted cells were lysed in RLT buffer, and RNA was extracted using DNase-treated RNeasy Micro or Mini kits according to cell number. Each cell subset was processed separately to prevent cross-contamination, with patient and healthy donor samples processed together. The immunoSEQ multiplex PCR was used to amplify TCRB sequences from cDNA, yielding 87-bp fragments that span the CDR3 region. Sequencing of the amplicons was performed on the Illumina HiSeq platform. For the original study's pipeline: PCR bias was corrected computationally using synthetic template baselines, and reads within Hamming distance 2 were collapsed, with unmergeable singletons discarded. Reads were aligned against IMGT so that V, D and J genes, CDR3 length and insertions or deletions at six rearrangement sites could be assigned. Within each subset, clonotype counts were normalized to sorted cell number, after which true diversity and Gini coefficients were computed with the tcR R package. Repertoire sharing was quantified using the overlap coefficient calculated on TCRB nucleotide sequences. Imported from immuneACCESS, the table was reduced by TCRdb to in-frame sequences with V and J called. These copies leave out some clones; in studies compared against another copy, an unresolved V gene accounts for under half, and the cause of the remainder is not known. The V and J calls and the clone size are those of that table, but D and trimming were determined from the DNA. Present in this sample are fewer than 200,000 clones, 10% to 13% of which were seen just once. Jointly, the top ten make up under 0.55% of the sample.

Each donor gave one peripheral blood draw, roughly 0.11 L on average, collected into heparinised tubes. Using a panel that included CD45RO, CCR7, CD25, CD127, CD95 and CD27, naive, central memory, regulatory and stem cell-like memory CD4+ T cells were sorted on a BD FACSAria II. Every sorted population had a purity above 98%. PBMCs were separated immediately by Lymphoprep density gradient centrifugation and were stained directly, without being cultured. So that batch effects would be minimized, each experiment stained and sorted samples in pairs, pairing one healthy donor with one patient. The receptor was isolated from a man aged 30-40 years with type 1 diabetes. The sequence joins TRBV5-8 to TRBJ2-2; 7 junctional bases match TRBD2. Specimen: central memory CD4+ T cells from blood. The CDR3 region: CASLAVQNTGELFF. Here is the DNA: TGTGCCAGCCTAGCGGTTCAGAACACCGGGGAGCTGTTTTTT.